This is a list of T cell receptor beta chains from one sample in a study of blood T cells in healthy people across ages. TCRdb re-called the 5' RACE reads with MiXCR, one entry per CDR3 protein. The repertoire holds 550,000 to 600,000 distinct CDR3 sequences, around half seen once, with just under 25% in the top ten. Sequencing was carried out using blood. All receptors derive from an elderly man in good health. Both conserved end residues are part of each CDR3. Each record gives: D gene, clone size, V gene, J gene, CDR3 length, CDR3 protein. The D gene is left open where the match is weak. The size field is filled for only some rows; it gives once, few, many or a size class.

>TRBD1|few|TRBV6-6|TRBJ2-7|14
CASSYGTGAYEQYF
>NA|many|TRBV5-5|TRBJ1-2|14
CASSLEQVNYGYTF
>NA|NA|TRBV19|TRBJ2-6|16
CASSSQHNSGANVLTF
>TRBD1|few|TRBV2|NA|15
CASSGKAGGYDEQYF
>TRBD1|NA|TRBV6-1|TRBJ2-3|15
CASRPGTVSTDTQYF
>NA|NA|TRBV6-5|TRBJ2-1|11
CASSFRTEQFF
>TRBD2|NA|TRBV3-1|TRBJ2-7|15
CASSQDWGGSYEQYF
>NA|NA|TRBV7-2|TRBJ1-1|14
CASSSSTLFTEAFF
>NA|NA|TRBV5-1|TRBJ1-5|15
CASSLEGVSNQPQHF
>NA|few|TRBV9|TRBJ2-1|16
CASSAMITRVDNEQFF
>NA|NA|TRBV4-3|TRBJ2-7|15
CASSQEVHSTYEQYF
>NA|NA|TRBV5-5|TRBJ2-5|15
CASIVAEGGRETQYF
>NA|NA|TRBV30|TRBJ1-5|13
CAWSPNRDQPQHF
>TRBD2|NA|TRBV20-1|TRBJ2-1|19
CSASRTTGTSGRSYNEQFF
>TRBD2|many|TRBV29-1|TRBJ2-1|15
CSVEIPSGGYNEQFF
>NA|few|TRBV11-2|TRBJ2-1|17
CASSLVDATRVQKGQFF
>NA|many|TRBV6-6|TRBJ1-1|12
CASTRTNTEAFF
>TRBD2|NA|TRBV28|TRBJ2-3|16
CASSLSGLADTDTQYF
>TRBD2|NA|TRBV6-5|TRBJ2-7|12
CASGGERYEQYF
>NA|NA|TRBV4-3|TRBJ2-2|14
CASSQGLPGGELFF
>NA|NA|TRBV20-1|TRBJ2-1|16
CSARDSSLPSYNEQFF
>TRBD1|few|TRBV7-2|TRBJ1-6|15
CASSPQQGTGSPLHF
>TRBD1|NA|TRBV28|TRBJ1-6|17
CASSLGTAGSYNSPLHF
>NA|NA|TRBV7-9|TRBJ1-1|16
CASSPPPGRENTEAFF
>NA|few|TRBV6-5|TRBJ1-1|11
CASSYAGYAFF
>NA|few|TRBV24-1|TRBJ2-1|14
CATSDPGQYNEQFF
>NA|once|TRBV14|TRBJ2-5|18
CASSQGDRNTRLQETQYF
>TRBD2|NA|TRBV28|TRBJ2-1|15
CASSPGGGVYNEQFF
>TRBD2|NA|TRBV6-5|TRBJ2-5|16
CASRPGGTSGSNEQYF